The 21 T cell receptor beta chains below all came from one sample that was sequenced in a study of T-cell memory formation after mild COVID-19. TCRdb reanalysed the 5' RACE reads using MiXCR and keeps one entry per CDR3 protein. The profile shows 350,000 to 500,000 distinct CDR3 sequences, 15% to 20% of them singletons. The specimen sequenced was PBMCs or a T cell subset sorted from them (not recorded which). All receptors come from a man aged 18 to 30 who had mild COVID-19 (a few samples of this study predate the infection). Cell type and time point are not known.

The chain links TRBV5-4 to TRBJ2-2; D unresolved. The V gene lost 2 bases and the J gene lost 4 bases, with 12 bases spanning the gap. CDR1 and CDR2 from the germline V gene are SGHNT and YYREEE (reference sequence). This CDR3 spans 15 amino acids. CDR3 amino acids: CASSLERDATGELFF. In DNA form, the CDR3 reads TGTGCCAGCAGCTTAGAAAGGGATGCCACCGGGGAGCTGTTTTTT.

This clonotype was seen only a few times. The chain joins TRBV12-3 or TRBV12-4 to TRBJ1-2, with D unresolved. The CDR3 totals 13 residues. V was cut by 8 bases and J by 5 bases, with 15 bases left in between. CDR3 bases: TGTGCCAGCGCCCAGCAGGCAGTATATGGCTACACCTTC. Translation: CASAQQAVYGYTF.

In nucleotides, the CDR3 is TGTGCCAGCAGCCAGGACGTTGACAATGAGCAGTTCTTC. It translates to CASSQDVDNEQFF. V and J are TRBV3-1 and TRBJ2-1; D remains ambiguous. The CDR3 has 13 residues. V was trimmed by 3 bases and J by 5 bases, leaving 8 bases between them. The germline V gene has CDR1 LGHDT and CDR2 YNNKEL (reference sequence).

V gene TRBV7-2 combines with J gene TRBJ1-6; maybe TRBD1 (5 bases). With 2 bases removed from V and 9 bases from J, the gap between germline ends came to 17 bases. CDR1 and CDR2 from the germline V gene are SGHTA and FQGNSA. This CDR3 is built from 16 residues. CDR3 protein: CASSLSLRQGVSPLHF. The CDR3 region has the DNA TGTGCCAGCAGCTTAAGTCTTCGGCAGGGCGTTTCACCCCTCCACTTT.

The V gene is TRBV20-1, the J gene TRBJ2-2; 8 nucleotides agree with TRBD1. This CDR3 is built from 13 residues. Germline lookup yields CDR1 DFQATT and CDR2 SNEGSKA (reference sequence). V gave up 7 bases and J gave up 5 bases; unmatched junction bases: 6. In DNA form, the CDR3 reads TGCAGTGTCGACAGGGGAACGACCGGGGAGCTGTTTTTT. Its translation is CSVDRGTTGELFF.

This clonotype was seen only a few times. This chain links TRBV9 with TRBJ2-7; TRBD1 might be the D (5 bases). Trimming removed 2 bases from V and 3 bases from J, with 9 bases in between. CDR3 length: 13 residues. Germline V gives CDR1 SGDLS, CDR2 YYNGEE. CDR3 in amino acids: CASSVDSYYEQYF. The CDR3 DNA is TGTGCCAGCAGCGTTGACAGTTACTACGAGCAGTACTTC.

This clonotype was recorded a few times. The gene calls are TRBV21-1 and TRBJ1-5; TRBD1, as called in the table, went unchecked against the DNA. TRBV21-1 is termed a pseudogene. The CDR3 extends over 13 amino acids. The CDR3 region has the DNA TGTGCCAGCCCCGAACAGGGAAATCAGCCCCAGCATTTT. Amino acid sequence: CASPEQGNQPQHF.

In its sample, this clonotype was seen a few times. The CDR3 region is CASSLGAPDTQYF. CDR3 bases: TGTGCCAGCAGCCTGGGGGCTCCAGATACGCAGTATTTT. The J gene is TRBJ2-3, the V gene TRBV12-3 or TRBV12-4, with D maybe TRBD1 (6 bases). Trimming stripped 6 bases from V and 4 bases from J, with 11 bases between. CDR3 length: 13 residues.

There are a few counts of this clonotype. The chain employs TRBV24-1 and TRBJ2-3; D might be TRBD1 (6 bases). This CDR3 spans 12 amino acids. Germline V lookup: CDR1 KGHDR, CDR2 SFDVKD. Deletions cut 9 bases from V and 14 bases from J, with 20 bases between. In nucleotides, the CDR3 is TGTGCCACCTGGCTCAGGGGCAGGGTGGGGTATTTT. Amino acid sequence: CATWLRGRVGYF.

The rearrangement links TRBV9 to TRBJ1-3, with a weak D call TRBD1 (5 bases). The germline gives CDR1 SGDLS, CDR2 YYNGEE. The CDR3 runs 16 residues. The germline V and J ends were trimmed by 1 base and 0 bases, with 11 bases remaining between them. CDR3 sequence: CASSVTGAYSGNTIYF. The CDR3 DNA follows: TGTGCCAGCAGCGTAACCGGGGCCTACTCTGGAAACACCATATATTTT.

This chain connects TRBV7-2 to TRBJ2-1; 7 nucleotides match TRBD2. V shed 0 bases and J 4 bases; nucleotides not matched to a gene: 3. The length of the CDR3 is 15 residues. In germline, CDR1 is SGHTA, CDR2 FQGNSA. CDR3 DNA: TGTGCCAGCAGCTTAGCGGCGGGAGAATACAATGAGCAGTTCTTC. This translates into CASSLAAGEYNEQFF. Full variable domain (missing parts from reference TRBV7-2 and TRBJ2-1): GAGVSQSPSNKVTEKGKDVELRCDPISGHTALYWYRQSLGQGLEFLIYFQGNSAPDKSGLPSDRFSAERTGGSVSTLTIQRTQQEDSAVYLCASSLAAGEYNEQFFGPGTRLTVL.

The J gene is TRBJ2-1, the V gene TRBV6-2 or TRBV6-3, with 9 bases lining up with TRBD2. V gave up 5 bases and J gave up 6 bases; unmatched junction bases: 11. The germline CDR1 and CDR2 sequences are MNHEY and SVGEGT. The CDR3 covers 16 residues. CDR3 loop: CASSHTRRGGANEQFF. CDR3 in DNA: TGTGCCAGCAGTCATACTCGACGCGGGGGGGCCAATGAGCAGTTCTTC.

This clonotype was recorded many times. This chain's CDR3 is CASSTGQGSSSYNEQFF. As DNA, the CDR3 is TGCGCCAGCAGCACAGGACAGGGATCAAGCTCCTACAATGAGCAGTTCTTC. The V and J genes are TRBV5-1 and TRBJ2-1; 8 nucleotides match TRBD1. V lost 4 bases to trimming and J lost 0 bases; unmatched junction nucleotides: 9. Germline CDR1 is SGHRS and CDR2 is YFSETQ. The CDR3 has 17 residues. Complete variable domain (other parts from reference TRBV5-1 and TRBJ2-1): KAGVTQTPRYLIKTRGQQVTLSCSPISGHRSVSWYQQTPGQGLQFLFEYFSETQRNKGNFPGRFSGRQFSNSRSEMNVSTLELGDSALYLCASSTGQGSSSYNEQFFGPGTRLTVL.

V and J are TRBV7-6 and TRBJ2-1; D not resolved. Germline V gene sequence: CDR1 SGHVS, CDR2 FNYEAQ. Trimming pared 1 base from V and 2 bases from J, leaving 6 bases between. This CDR3 has 14 amino acids. The CDR3 DNA sequence: TGTGCCAGCAGCTTAGGCCCAGCCTACAATGAGCAGTTCTTC. Its protein is CASSLGPAYNEQFF. Complete variable domain (other parts from reference TRBV7-6 and TRBJ2-1): GAGVSQSPRYKVTKRGQDVALRCDPISGHVSLYWYRQALGQGPEFLTYFNYEAQQDKSGLPNDRFSAERPEGSISTLTIQRTEQRDSAMYRCASSLGPAYNEQFFGPGTRLTVL.

This clonotype was observed a few times. CDR3 sequence: CSAKWTGRETQYF. CDR3 in DNA: TGCAGTGCCAAATGGACAGGGCGCGAGACCCAGTACTTC. The V and J genes are TRBV20-1 and TRBJ2-5; 8 positions agree with TRBD1. The germline V gene has CDR1 DFQATT and CDR2 SNEGSKA (reference sequence). This CDR3 region has 13 residues. J was trimmed by 5 bases and V by 6 bases; bases with no gene match: 8.

There are many counts of this clonotype. This rearrangement joins TRBV7-2 to TRBJ2-5, with D maybe TRBD1 (6 bases). Germline V gene data show CDR1 as SGHTA and CDR2 as FQGNSA. This CDR3 is built from 13 residues. V lost 5 bases and J 5 bases, leaving 12 bases between the germline ends. In DNA, the CDR3 is TGTGCCAGCAGCCAACAGGGCCGGGAGACCCAGTACTTC. Protein: CASSQQGRETQYF. Full variable domain (rest looked up from reference TRBV7-2 and TRBJ2-5): GAGVSQSPSNKVTEKGKDVELRCDPISGHTALYWYRQSLGQGLEFLIYFQGNSAPDKSGLPSDRFSAERTGGSVSTLTIQRTQQEDSAVYLCASSQQGRETQYFGPGTRLLVL.

This clonotype was detected only a few times. The chain uses TRBV12-3 or TRBV12-4 and TRBJ1-1; possible D gene TRBD1, 5 bases. The ends were cut back, 5 bases at V and 1 base at J, with 14 bases in the middle. The CDR3 has 15 residues. DNA for the CDR3: TGTGCCAGCAGTGCCTGGGGACGGAGGAACACTGAAGCTTTCTTT. This sequence encodes CASSAWGRRNTEAFF.

The rearrangement joins TRBV20-1 to TRBJ1-6; D not resolved. V was cut by 0 bases and J by 11 bases, with 14 bases left in between. This CDR3 has 14 residues. The V gene's germline CDR1 is DFQATT and CDR2 SNEGSKA (reference sequence). The CDR3 sequence is CSARELVEATPLHF. The CDR3 nucleotides are TGCAGTGCTAGAGAACTCGTAGAGGCAACACCCCTCCACTTT.

The rearrangement uses TRBV5-1 and TRBJ2-7; D uncertain. Germline V gene sequence: CDR1 SGHRS, CDR2 YFSETQ. Trimming removed 4 bases from V and 5 bases from J, with 13 bases in between. The CDR3 has 13 amino acids. The CDR3 DNA follows: TGCGCCAGCAGCCCCTCCGGAAGGGACGAGCAGTACTTC. This encodes CASSPSGRDEQYF.

This clonotype was counted between two and nine times. The gene calls are TRBV7-9 and TRBJ2-3; D remains unclear. The CDR3 extends over 13 amino acids. V was pared by 4 bases and J by 4 bases, with 9 bases between. The germline gives CDR1 SEHNR, CDR2 FQNEAQ (reference sequence). CDR3 sequence: CASSSRLPDTQYF. In DNA form, the CDR3 reads TGTGCCAGCAGCTCCCGACTGCCAGATACGCAGTATTTT.

The chain couples TRBV20-1 to TRBJ2-5; 7 nucleotides line up with TRBD2. The CDR3 loop spans 16 amino acids. Germline V gene data show CDR1 as DFQATT and CDR2 as SNEGSKA (reference sequence). The J segment lost 0 bases and the V segment lost 3 bases, leaving 10 bases of the junction unmatched. The CDR3 region has the DNA TGCAGTGCTAGGCCCTCCATAGCGGGTTACCAAGAGACCCAGTACTTC. Protein sequence: CSARPSIAGYQETQYF.